A single sample gave rise to the 21 T cell receptor beta chains below, sequenced in a study of long-term antiretroviral therapy in people with HIV. The assay, immunoSEQ v3.0, was run at survey level. Here immunoSEQ multiplex PCR was the method, and the copy in TCRdb shows in-frame clones only, minus some. The data contain around 28,000 clones, about 86% of them seen just once; the ten biggest clones take up around 4.7%. Material: unsorted PBMCs, obtained 0.8 years after starting antiretroviral therapy. These receptor sequences come from a woman in her 30s with HIV.

V and J are TRBV29-1 and TRBJ1-2; 7 bases agree with TRBD1. The CDR3 spans 13 residues. The V gene's germline CDR1 is SQVTM and CDR2 ANQGSEA. The junction had 12 bases not matched to a gene; V was cut back by 7 bases and J by 7 bases. In DNA form, the CDR3 reads TGCAGCGCGATGAGGGGCCCAGGGGGTGGCTACACCTTC. This translates into CSAMRGPGGGYTF.

The V gene is TRBV12-5, the J gene TRBJ1-1; unclear D gene. Germline-derived CDR1 and CDR2 are LGHNT and FRNRAP. The CDR3 consists of 15 residues. Deletions cut 0 bases from V and 3 bases from J, with 11 bases between. CDR3 nucleotides: TGTGCTAGTGGTTTGGTAAGCGGAGAATACACTGAAGCTTTCTTT. This codes for CASGLVSGEYTEAFF.

The chain couples TRBV11-2 to TRBJ1-3; D is unclear. V lost 5 bases and J 0 bases, leaving 5 bases between the germline ends. The CDR3 loop spans 13 amino acids. Germline CDR1 and CDR2: SGHAT and FQNNGV. CDR3 amino acids: CASSTYSGNTIYF. CDR3 sequence (DNA): TGTGCCAGCAGCACCTACTCTGGAAACACCATATATTTT.

For the CDR3, the DNA is TGTGCCAGCAGCCGCGAGGGACAGAACTATGGCTACACCTTC. Translated: CASSREGQNYGYTF. The chain carries TRBV4-2 and TRBJ1-2, with TRBD1 matching over 7 bases. V shed 4 bases and J 2 bases; nucleotides not matched to a gene: 4. CDR1 and CDR2 (germline): LGHNA, YNFKEQ. This CDR3 has 14 residues.

The chain combines TRBV25-1 with TRBJ2-1; 7 positions agree with TRBD1. Germline values: CDR1 MGHDK, CDR2 SYGVNS. Trimming cost V 2 bases and J 9 bases; bases outside gene matches: 13. This CDR3 comprises 16 residues. CDR3 nucleotide sequence: TGTGCCAGCAGTGAACTAACAGGGGCCCTCCATAGTGAGCAGTTCTTC. Residues: CASSELTGALHSEQFF.

The V call is TRBV7-2, the J call TRBJ2-7; D gene ambiguous. Trimming left V 2 bases short and J 0 bases short, with 11 bases between. The CDR3 spans 15 residues. Germline CDR1 is SGHTA and CDR2 is FQGNSA. The CDR3 nucleotides read TGTGCCAGCAGCTTAATTGGCAGATCCTCCTACGAGCAGTACGTC. The encoded protein is CASSLIGRSSYEQYV.

CDR3 sequence reads: CASSQEEQATDTQYF. DNA for the CDR3: TGCGCCAGCAGCCAAGAGGAACAGGCAACAGATACGCAGTATTTT. This sequence joins TRBV4-1 and TRBJ2-3, with D possibly TRBD1 on 5 matching bases. Trimming pared 0 bases from V and 3 bases from J, leaving 10 bases between. This CDR3 region has 15 residues. The V gene's germline CDR1 is MGHRA and CDR2 YSYEKL.

The rearrangement uses TRBV7-9 and TRBJ2-3, with D maybe TRBD1 (6 bases). CDR3 length equals 14 residues. Deletions cut 7 bases from V and 3 bases from J, with 14 bases between. Per germline, CDR1 SEHNR and CDR2 FQNEAQ (reference sequence). The CDR3 loop reads CASNRQERTDTQYF. CDR3 nucleotides: TGTGCCAGCAACCGACAGGAGAGAACAGATACGCAGTATTTT.

The chain is built from TRBV5-5 and TRBJ1-6, with D uncertain. The V and J ends lost 2 bases and 0 bases respectively, with 18 bases between them. Germline-derived CDR1 and CDR2 are SGHKS and YYEKEE (reference sequence). The CDR3 has 19 residues. This chain's CDR3 is CASSLTPLDLGSYNSPLHF. The DNA for the CDR3 is TGTGCCAGCAGCTTAACCCCCTTGGACCTCGGCTCCTATAATTCACCCCTCCACTTT. Variable domain in full (rest from reference TRBV5-5 and TRBJ1-6): DAGVTQSPTHLIKTRGQQVTLRCSPISGHKSVSWYQQVLGQGPQFIFQYYEKEERGRGNFPDRFSARQFPNYSSELNVNALLLGDSALYLCASSLTPLDLGSYNSPLHFGNGTRLTVT.

The chain employs TRBV2 and TRBJ1-1; 7 bases line up with TRBD1. The length of the CDR3 is 13 residues. CDR1 SNHLY and CDR2 FYNNEI come from the germline V gene. The trim removed 8 bases at V and 1 base at J, leaving 4 bases unmatched. The CDR3 DNA reads TGTGCCAGCCTTCAGGGGGAGAACACTGAAGCTTTCTTT. Translated, it gives CASLQGENTEAFF.

The gene calls are TRBV15 and TRBJ2-3; 10 bases are shared with TRBD2. The CDR3 extends over 16 amino acids. Trimming cost V 1 base and J 5 bases; bases outside gene matches: 6. From germline, CDR1 is LNHNV and CDR2 YYDKDF (reference sequence). CDR3 region: CATSRGLAGAVDTQYF. The CDR3 DNA is TGTGCCACCAGCAGAGGGCTAGCGGGGGCTGTAGATACGCAGTATTTT.

The chain joins TRBV18 to TRBJ2-1, with TRBD1 as a possible D gene (5 bases). In germline, CDR1 is KGHSH, CDR2 LQKENI. There are 16 residues in the CDR3. The V gene lost 2 bases and the J gene lost 2 bases, with 13 bases spanning the gap. This chain's CDR3 is CASSPSRGFAYNEQFF. CDR3 nucleotides: TGTGCCAGCTCACCAAGTAGGGGATTCGCCTACAATGAGCAGTTCTTC. The full variable domain, in which reference TRBV18 and TRBJ2-1 provide the parts outside the CDR3, is NAGVMQNPRHLVRRRGQEARLRCSPMKGHSHVYWYRQLPEEGLKFMVYLQKENIIDESGMPKERFSAEFPKEGPSILRIQQVVRGDSAAYFCASSPSRGFAYNEQFFGPGTRLTVL.

Written as DNA, the CDR3 is TGTGCCAGCAATCCAAGACAGGGGGCGCTTTCCGAGCAGTACTTC. Amino acids: CASNPRQGALSEQYF. This chain uses TRBV6-5 with TRBJ2-7, with 10 bases matching TRBD1. V dropped 7 bases and J dropped 6; count of bases not matched to a gene: 12. CDR1 and CDR2 from the germline V gene are MNHEY and SVGAGI. The CDR3 extends over 15 amino acids.

This clone was seen just once. The chain employs TRBV10-2 and TRBJ2-7; TRBD2 matches 12 bases. Germline V lookup: CDR1 WSHSY, CDR2 SAAADI. This CDR3 comprises 13 residues. Trimming took 6 bases from V and 4 from J; bases not matched to a gene: 1. The CDR3 nucleotides are TGCGCCAGCAGCACTAGCGGGGGGTACGAGCAGTACGTC. This gives the protein CASSTSGGYEQYV.

The chain joins TRBV4-1 to TRBJ2-1; D may be TRBD2 (7 bases). From germline, CDR1 is MGHRA and CDR2 YSYEKL. The CDR3 runs 17 residues. Between the trimmed V and J ends, which lost 0 bases and 4 bases, there was a span of 16 bases. The CDR3 DNA reads as TGCGCCAGCAGCCAAGATAGAGGCGGGGGCCTGTACAATGAGCAGTTCTTC. It encodes CASSQDRGGGLYNEQFF.

This clone showed up just once. The chain carries TRBV7-2 and TRBJ1-4; unclear D gene. The CDR3 totals 14 residues. V was clipped by 5 bases and J by 3 bases, with 10 bases between them. The germline gives CDR1 SGHTA, CDR2 FQGNSA. CDR3 in amino acids: CASSHSRSNEKLFF. CDR3 in DNA: TGTGCCAGCAGCCATTCTAGATCTAATGAAAAACTGTTTTTT.

V usage is TRBV30 and J usage is TRBJ1-2, with 7 bases fitting TRBD1. Per germline, CDR1 GTSNPN and CDR2 SVGIG (reference sequence). There are 13 residues in the CDR3. V dropped 3 bases and J dropped 8; count of bases not matched to a gene: 9. DNA for the CDR3: TGTGCCTGGAGAACCGGACAGGCGCTGGGCTACACCTTC. Amino acids: CAWRTGQALGYTF.

The rearrangement uses TRBV11-1 and TRBJ2-2; D unresolved. The germline gives CDR1 SGHAT, CDR2 FQDESV (reference sequence). This CDR3 is built from 13 residues. V lost 2 bases to trimming and J lost 6 bases, with 7 bases between them. The CDR3 sequence: CASSLRGSGELFF. CDR3 coding DNA: TGTGCCAGCAGCTTACGAGGATCCGGGGAGCTGTTTTTT.

This chain joins TRBV27 and TRBJ1-5; D perhaps matches TRBD1 (6 bases). The germline V and J ends were trimmed by 4 bases and 7 bases, with 17 bases remaining between them. CDR1 is MNHEY, CDR2 SMNVEV, per germline (reference sequence). This CDR3 is 15 amino acids long. The CDR3 coding sequence is TGTGCCAGCAGTTCCCTTTCGGGGGGCGGGCAGCCCCAGCATTTT. Residues: CASSSLSGGGQPQHF.

The rearrangement joins TRBV9 to TRBJ1-1; no clear D. V was clipped by 0 bases and J by 4 bases, with 13 bases between them. The CDR3 extends over 15 amino acids. Germline lookup yields CDR1 SGDLS and CDR2 YYNGEE. CDR3 nucleotide sequence: TGTGCCAGCAGCGTAGCCGGCCGGGGAGGCACTGAAGCTTTCTTT. Encoded protein: CASSVAGRGGTEAFF.

The rearrangement uses TRBV6-1 and TRBJ1-5; the match to TRBD1 covers 7 bases. The CDR3 is made up of 14 amino acids. J was trimmed by 3 bases and V by 6 bases; bases with no gene match: 5. Germline assignment: CDR1 MNHNS and CDR2 SASEGT. The DNA of the CDR3 is TGTGCCAGCAGCGCACAGGGGCTCAATCAGCCCCAGCATTTT. Translation: CASSAQGLNQPQHF.